These 25 T cell receptor beta chains share one sample of origin, sequenced in a study of shared clonotypes between healthy human individuals. Profiling relied on immunoSEQ multiplex PCR, and the TCRdb table lists in-frame clones only, not all of them. The profile shows some 2 million clones, 95% of them singletons. What was sequenced was naive CD4+ T cells sorted from blood. The subset here: CD45RA+ positively selected. These receptors were collected from a man aged 18 to 29 in good health.

This clone was seen just once. V usage is TRBV12-5 and J usage is TRBJ2-7; TRBD2 aligns across 10 bases. V was clipped by 1 base and J by 5 bases; unmatched bases: 5. From germline, CDR1 is LGHNT and CDR2 FRNRAP. The CDR3 runs to 15 residues. This chain's CDR3 is CASGLGLAGDHEQYF. In nucleotides, the CDR3 is TGTGCTAGTGGTTTGGGGCTAGCGGGAGACCACGAGCAGTACTTC.

This chain uses TRBV28 with TRBJ2-1, with D possibly matching TRBD1 (6 bases). Germline loops: CDR1 MDHEN, CDR2 SYDVKM. V dropped 2 bases and J dropped 6 bases, with 23 bases sitting between them. This CDR3 region has 18 residues. DNA for the CDR3: TGTGCCAGCAGTTTAAGTCCCTCCCGCAGGGACAATGCCAATGAGCAGTTCTTC. Protein: CASSLSPSRRDNANEQFF.

CDR3: CASSYGTEPTYEQYF. The CDR3 coding sequence is TGTGCCAGCAGTTACGGGACAGAGCCTACCTACGAGCAGTACTTC. This chain links TRBV6-6 with TRBJ2-7; 7 positions match TRBD1. CDR1 and CDR2 (germline): MNHNY, SVGAGI (reference sequence). The CDR3 loop spans 15 amino acids. V was clipped by 2 bases and J by 2 bases; unmatched bases: 6.

V gene TRBV11-2 combines with J gene TRBJ2-1; D may be TRBD1 or TRBD2 (5 bases each). There are 15 residues in the CDR3. Trimming pared 6 bases from V and 0 bases from J, leaving 12 bases between. Germline CDR1 SGHAT, CDR2 FQNNGV. The CDR3 nucleotides are TGTGCCAGCAGTCCGGGGACCCTCTCCTACAATGAGCAGTTCTTC. This translates into CASSPGTLSYNEQFF.

V gene TRBV15 combines with J gene TRBJ1-4, with D unresolved. V was shortened by 1 base and J by 11 bases, with 8 bases between the two germline ends. Germline CDR1 and CDR2: LNHNV and YYDKDF (reference sequence). This CDR3 has 12 residues. The chain's CDR3 is CATSRGQEKLFF. CDR3 in DNA: TGTGCCACCAGCAGAGGTCAAGAGAAACTGTTTTTT.

The CDR3 sequence is CSAETGGGAEETQYF. The CDR3 nucleotides read TGCAGCGCCGAAACTGGCGGGGGGGCCGAGGAGACCCAGTACTTC. The gene calls are TRBV29-1 and TRBJ2-5, with 9 bases lining up with TRBD2. Germline CDR1 and CDR2: SQVTM and ANQGSEA. This CDR3 region has 15 residues. The junction had 14 bases not matched to a gene; V was cut back by 7 bases and J by 5 bases.

This chain joins TRBV5-6 and TRBJ2-6; tentatively, D is TRBD1 (5 bases). V lost 5 bases and J lost 2, with 14 bases in between. Germline V gene data show CDR1 as SGHDT and CDR2 as YYEEEE. This CDR3 comprises 16 residues. CDR3 sequence reads: CASRWGVPAGANVLTF. CDR3 nucleotides: TGTGCCAGCAGATGGGGCGTTCCGGCTGGGGCCAACGTCCTGACTTTC. The full variable domain, completed using reference TRBV5-6 and TRBJ2-6, is DAGVTQSPTHLIKTRGQQVTLRCSPKSGHDTVSWYQQALGQGPQFIFQYYEEEERQRGNFPDRFSGHQFPNYSSELNVNALLLGDSALYLCASRWGVPAGANVLTFGAGSRLTVL.

As for this clone: Different DNA sequences within this sample yield the same CDR3. The chain joins TRBV6-1 to TRBJ1-6, with a weak D call TRBD1 (5 bases). Per germline, CDR1 MNHNS and CDR2 SASEGT. Trimming took off 3 bases at V and 8 bases at J, with 11 bases between the two ends. The CDR3 consists of 14 residues. DNA for the CDR3: TGTGCCAGCAGTGAGCAGGGTCCGGATTCACCCCTCCACTTT. This encodes CASSEQGPDSPLHF.

A single count supports this clone. The CDR3 is CASLLQGAGTEAFF. The DNA for the CDR3 is TGCGCCAGCCTTCTACAGGGGGCTGGGACTGAAGCTTTCTTT. The chain couples TRBV10-1 to TRBJ1-1; 9 bases are a match to TRBD1. CDR3 size: 14 residues. V shed 8 bases and J 5 bases; nucleotides not matched to a gene: 9. The germline V gene has CDR1 WNHNN and CDR2 SYGVQD (reference sequence).

In this sample, this clone turned up once. The V call is TRBV15, the J call TRBJ2-7, with D tentatively TRBD2 (5 bases). CDR3 length equals 13 residues. CDR1 and CDR2 (germline): LNHNV, YYDKDF (reference sequence). Trimming took off 6 bases at V and 5 bases at J, with 14 bases between the two ends. CDR3 in amino acids: CATRGGRRDEQYF. As DNA, the CDR3 is TGTGCCACCAGGGGCGGGCGAAGAGACGAGCAGTACTTC.

J is TRBJ1-3 and V is TRBV6-5; D is perhaps TRBD1 (5 bases). Looked up from germline, CDR1 is MNHEY and CDR2 is SVGAGI. This CDR3 has 13 residues. Trimming pared 5 bases from V and 7 bases from J, leaving 12 bases between. The CDR3, as DNA: TGTGCCAGCAGTAGGGACCCGCGGAACACCATATATTTT. This encodes CASSRDPRNTIYF.

The chain uses TRBV28 and TRBJ1-3; the D is unclear. This CDR3 comprises 15 residues. CDR1 is MDHEN, CDR2 SYDVKM, per germline. V was shortened by 7 bases and J by 0 bases, with 13 bases between the two germline ends. In nucleotides, the CDR3 is TGTGCCAGCATATATACGGGCTACTCTGGAAACACCATATATTTT. Its translation is CASIYTGYSGNTIYF.

The chain has TRBV6-1 and TRBJ1-6; TRBD1 might be the D (5 bases). The CDR3 length is 15 residues. Germline V lookup: CDR1 MNHNS, CDR2 SASEGT. V dropped 7 bases and J dropped 8 bases, with 18 bases sitting between them. The CDR3 DNA sequence: TGTGCCAGCACCCTCGGCGCAGGGACCCATTCACCCCTCCACTTT. Its protein is CASTLGAGTHSPLHF.

The rearrangement uses TRBV5-4 and TRBJ2-2, with 9 bases matching TRBD1. The trim removed 4 bases at V and 6 bases at J, leaving 7 bases unmatched. This CDR3 has 15 residues. The germline gives CDR1 SGHNT, CDR2 YYREEE (reference sequence). The CDR3, as DNA: TGTGCCAGCAGCATGCAGGACAGGGGCCCCGGGGAGCTGTTTTTT. Encoded protein: CASSMQDRGPGELFF. Combining the CDR3 with reference TRBV5-4 and TRBJ2-2 gives the whole variable domain ETGVTQSPTHLIKTRGQQVTLRCSSQSGHNTVSWYQQALGQGPQFIFQYYREEENGRGNFPPRFSGLQFPNYSSELNVNALELDDSALYLCASSMQDRGPGELFFGEGSRLTVL.

The rearrangement joins TRBV10-1 to TRBJ2-1; no clear D. The CDR3 has 11 residues. V was shortened by 3 bases and J by 8 bases, with 5 bases between the two germline ends. The germline V gene has CDR1 WNHNN and CDR2 SYGVQD (reference sequence). For the CDR3, the DNA is TGCGCCAGCAGTGAACGATATGAGCAGTTCTTC. Its translation is CASSERYEQFF.

The V call is TRBV5-1, the J call TRBJ1-4, with a possible D match to TRBD1 (5 bases). Trimming removed 3 bases from V and 2 bases from J, with 11 bases in between. This CDR3 has 15 residues. Germline CDR1 and CDR2: SGHRS and YFSETQ. Here the CDR3 reads CASSWGRATNEKLFF. DNA for the CDR3: TGCGCCAGCAGCTGGGGCCGGGCTACTAATGAAAAACTGTTTTTT.

The chain has TRBV27 and TRBJ2-7, with a weak D call TRBD2 (5 bases). The germline gives CDR1 MNHEY, CDR2 SMNVEV (reference sequence). V lost 6 bases, J lost 5 bases, and 20 bases lay in between. The CDR3 spans 15 residues. The CDR3 DNA reads as TGTGCCAGCAGCCCCCGACGCGGGCCAAGCCACGAGCAGTACTTC. This sequence encodes CASSPRRGPSHEQYF.

The CDR3 DNA sequence: TGTGCCAGCAGCTTAAACCAACAGACCCAGCTGTTTTTT. This sequence encodes CASSLNQQTQLFF. This chain uses TRBV7-9 with TRBJ1-4; D not resolved. The CDR3 loop spans 13 amino acids. Trimming pared 2 bases from V and 14 bases from J, leaving 15 bases between. Per the germline V gene, CDR1 is SEHNR and CDR2 is FQNEAQ (reference sequence). Full variable domain (rest looked up from reference TRBV7-9 and TRBJ1-4): DTGVSQNPRHKITKRGQNVTFRCDPISEHNRLYWYRQTLGQGPEFLTYFQNEAQLEKSRLLSDRFSAERPKGSFSTLEIQRTEQGDSAMYLCASSLNQQTQLFFGSGTQLSVL.

The CDR3 loop is CASSYGSQETQYF. The CDR3 nucleotides read TGTGCCAGCAGCTACGGGTCCCAAGAGACCCAGTACTTC. The chain links TRBV28 to TRBJ2-5; D uncertain. From germline, CDR1 is MDHEN and CDR2 SYDVKM. The CDR3 is made up of 13 amino acids. V lost 6 bases and J 1 base, leaving 9 bases between the germline ends.

This chain links TRBV11-2 with TRBJ1-2, with D possibly being TRBD1 (6 bases). CDR1 SGHAT and CDR2 FQNNGV come from the germline V gene. There are 15 residues in the CDR3. Trimming took 0 bases from V and 6 from J, leaving 14 bases between them. The CDR3 coding sequence is TGTGCCAGCAGCTTAGATCACGGGGGGGCGGATGGCTACACCTTC. Amino acid sequence: CASSLDHGGADGYTF. Looking up the rest from reference TRBV11-2 and TRBJ1-2 gives the full variable domain: EAGVAQSPRYKIIEKRQSVAFWCNPISGHATLYWYQQILGQGPKLLIQFQNNGVVDDSQLPKDRFSAERLKGVDSTLKIQPAKLEDSAVYLCASSLDHGGADGYTFGSGTRLTVV.

The V gene is TRBV6-5, the J gene TRBJ2-5, with D maybe TRBD2 (6 bases). This CDR3 is 13 amino acids long. The V end was cut by 5 bases, the J end by 3 bases, with 10 bases between. Germline CDR1 reads MNHEY; CDR2 reads SVGAGI. The CDR3 nucleotides read TGTGCCAGCAGTACGGGACTGAAAGAGACCCAGTACTTC. It encodes CASSTGLKETQYF.

The chain recombines TRBV6-5 with TRBJ2-5, with 7 bases that match TRBD2. The V segment lost 8 bases and the J segment 2 bases; nucleotides outside the gene matches: 5. From germline, CDR1 is MNHEY and CDR2 SVGAGI. The CDR3 covers 13 residues. The CDR3 loop is CASVAGAQETQYF. As DNA, the CDR3 is TGTGCCAGCGTAGCGGGCGCACAAGAGACCCAGTACTTC.

This clone occurred once. The chain uses TRBV7-9 and TRBJ1-1; D uncertain. The CDR3 contains 14 residues. V lost 1 base to trimming and J lost 7 bases, with 13 bases between them. Germline V CDR1 and CDR2: SEHNR, FQNEAQ (reference sequence). This chain's CDR3 is CASSLGNLGIEAFF. For the CDR3, the DNA is TGTGCCAGCAGCTTAGGTAATTTGGGAATTGAAGCTTTCTTT.

The chain couples TRBV19 to TRBJ1-1; TRBD1 agrees at 10 bases. Germline-derived CDR1 and CDR2 are LNHDA and SQIVND (reference sequence). This CDR3 comprises 16 residues. V dropped 10 bases and J dropped 0; count of bases not matched to a gene: 11. The CDR3 DNA sequence: TGTGCCACCACCCCAGCGGGACAGGGGATGAACACTGAAGCTTTCTTT. This codes for CATTPAGQGMNTEAFF. The complete variable domain, with remaining parts taken from reference TRBV19 and TRBJ1-1, reads DGGITQSPKYLFRKEGQNVTLSCEQNLNHDAMYWYRQDPGQGLRLIYYSQIVNDFQKGDIAEGYSVSREKKESFPLTVTSAQKNPTAFYLCATTPAGQGMNTEAFFGQGTRLTVV.

V and J are TRBV30 and TRBJ1-2; 9 nucleotides line up with TRBD1. The V gene end was trimmed by 4 bases and the J gene end by 7 bases; junction bases not matched to a gene: 13. The CDR3 has 15 residues. Germline V gene data show CDR1 as GTSNPN and CDR2 as SVGIG (reference sequence). The CDR3 DNA sequence: TGTGCCTGGACTCTCCCCGGGACAGGGCCCAGTGGCTACACCTTC. Protein product: CAWTLPGTGPSGYTF.